These 2 T cell receptor beta chains came from one sample sequenced in a study of tumor-infiltrating lymphocytes in primary liver carcinoma. Bulk tissue was left unsorted, and RNA and DNA were co-extracted from roughly 20-30 mg of it. The researchers produced TCR beta cDNA from 400 to 650 ng total RNA with a constant-region primer. Each TCR beta library was derived from three nested multiplex PCR rounds that employed slightly modified ARM-PCR. The opening two PCR rounds, around 9 cycles each, paired TRBV1-TRBV30 forward primers with a C-beta reverse primer. MiXCR, applied by TCRdb to the multiplex PCR reads, yields one record per CDR3 protein. The sample has roughly 32,000 distinct CDR3 sequences; roughly 74% are singletons. Sample: liver tumor tissue from sampling region 4. Subset defined: tumor region T4, right-lateral pole. All receptors come from a man aged 40-49 years with primary liver carcinoma and hepatitis B virus infection.

The CDR3 protein is CSARHYEQYF. The CDR3, as DNA: TGCAGTGCTAGACACTACGAGCAGTACTTC. This chain uses TRBV20-1 with TRBJ2-7; no clear D gene. Trimming stripped 2 bases from V and 3 bases from J, with 2 bases between. The CDR3 runs 10 residues. From germline, CDR1 is DFQATT and CDR2 SNEGSKA (reference sequence).

This clonotype was observed once. A read error may produce the germline difference seen at one junction end. The genes are TRBV28 and TRBJ2-1; 11 bases fit TRBD1. The length of the CDR3 is 17 residues. Germline CDR1 MDHEN, CDR2 SYDVKM. The chain's CDR3 is CAGSSRRDRGVYNEQFF. As DNA, the CDR3 is TGTGCCGGCAGTTCCAGAAGGGACAGGGGGGTGTACAATGAGCAGTTCTTC.